This passage covers 11 T cell receptor beta chains from one sample sequenced in a study of shared clonotypes between healthy human individuals. Only in-frame clones appear in the TCRdb table, and some are missing; sequencing was by immunoSEQ multiplex PCR. The profile shows around 700,000 clones, roughly 73% of them singletons. Sequencing used memory CD4+ T cells sorted from blood. Subset in this sample: CD45RA-negative fraction. These receptor sequences come from a woman aged 25-40 years in good health.

This clone was recorded at least ten times. This specimen includes other DNA sequences encoding the same CDR3. The CDR3 loop reads CASSQVENTEAFF. The CDR3 region has the DNA TGCGCCAGCAGCCAGGTGGAGAACACTGAAGCTTTCTTT. The rearrangement joins TRBV4-1 to TRBJ1-1; unclear D gene. CDR3 size: 13 residues. The V gene's germline CDR1 is MGHRA and CDR2 YSYEKL. Trimming took 3 bases from V and 1 from J, leaving 6 bases between them.

The chain employs TRBV18 and TRBJ2-2, with TRBD2 matching 11 bases. Per the germline V gene, CDR1 is KGHSH and CDR2 is LQKENI. CDR3 size: 16 residues. Trimming took 2 bases from V and 5 from J; bases not matched to a gene: 4. The CDR3 bases are TGTGCCAGCTCACCATCTGGGACTAGCGGAACCGGGGAGCTGTTTTTT. Protein: CASSPSGTSGTGELFF.

This clone was recorded a few times. The chain has TRBV7-9 and TRBJ1-2, with D perhaps TRBD1 (5 bases). CDR1 and CDR2 from the germline V gene are SEHNR and FQNEAQ (reference sequence). There are 11 residues in the CDR3. With 8 bases removed from V and 7 bases from J, the gap between germline ends came to 11 bases. In DNA, the CDR3 is TGTGCCAGCTCCCAGGGTTCTGGCTACACCTTC. Translation gives CASSQGSGYTF.

The chain couples TRBV5-1 to TRBJ2-3; D is ambiguous. Germline V lookup: CDR1 SGHRS, CDR2 YFSETQ. The CDR3 loop spans 13 amino acids. Trimming stripped 4 bases from V and 6 bases from J, with 12 bases between. The CDR3 DNA is TGCGCCAGCAGCATTGGCAGGTCCGATACGCAGTATTTT. It is translated as CASSIGRSDTQYF. Using reference TRBV5-1 and TRBJ2-3 for the parts outside the CDR3, the full variable domain is KAGVTQTPRYLIKTRGQQVTLSCSPISGHRSVSWYQQTPGQGLQFLFEYFSETQRNKGNFPGRFSGRQFSNSRSEMNVSTLELGDSALYLCASSIGRSDTQYFGPGTRLTVL.

The chain employs TRBV28 and TRBJ2-7; no reliable D call. Germline lookup yields CDR1 MDHEN and CDR2 SYDVKM. With 8 bases removed from V and 3 bases from J, the gap between germline ends came to 17 bases. The CDR3 contains 14 residues. The CDR3 region is CASQPPTDYYEQYF. CDR3 DNA: TGTGCCAGCCAACCCCCGACCGATTACTACGAGCAGTACTTC.

The chain is built from TRBV27 and TRBJ2-7; D is possibly TRBD2 (5 bases). V dropped 3 bases and J dropped 3 bases, with 9 bases sitting between them. The CDR3 spans 13 residues. The V gene's germline CDR1 is MNHEY and CDR2 SMNVEV (reference sequence). The CDR3 DNA is TGTGCCAGCAGTTTTAACAGCGGCTACGAGCAGTACTTC. Residues: CASSFNSGYEQYF.

This clone was observed a few times. Additional DNA sequences in this sample encode the identical CDR3. This chain joins TRBV5-1 and TRBJ2-3; 8 bases are a match to TRBD2. J was trimmed by 6 bases and V by 0 bases; bases with no gene match: 6. The CDR3 is made up of 15 amino acids. The germline V gene has CDR1 SGHRS and CDR2 YFSETQ. As DNA, the CDR3 is TGCGCCAGCAGCTTGGCGGGCGGGAGGTCCGATACGCAGTATTTT. Translating it yields CASSLAGGRSDTQYF.

The rearrangement uses TRBV28 and TRBJ1-2; D ambiguous. The germline gives CDR1 MDHEN, CDR2 SYDVKM. V lost 4 bases to trimming and J lost 8 bases, with 20 bases between them. This CDR3 comprises 15 residues. CDR3 in amino acids: CASSSNSTPMRGYTF. The CDR3 DNA is TGTGCCAGCAGTTCAAATAGCACTCCCATGAGAGGCTACACCTTC.

The chain recombines TRBV11-2 with TRBJ2-7; TRBD2 matches 8 bases. The CDR3 length is 14 residues. Trimming at V came to 2 bases and at J to 6 bases, leaving 6 bases not matched to a gene. Germline V lookup: CDR1 SGHAT, CDR2 FQNNGV. The CDR3 DNA reads as TGTGCCAGCAGCTTAATAATAGCGGGAACCGAGCAGTACTTC. The encoded protein is CASSLIIAGTEQYF.

The chain uses TRBV4-1 and TRBJ2-5; D is perhaps TRBD1 or TRBD2 (5 bases each). In germline, CDR1 is MGHRA, CDR2 YSYEKL. This CDR3 has 15 amino acids. Deletions cut 4 bases from V and 5 bases from J, with 17 bases between. This CDR3 reads CASSLTGTPPETQYF. The CDR3 DNA is TGCGCCAGCAGCCTAACCGGGACGCCGCCGGAGACCCAGTACTTC.

This chain connects TRBV7-9 to TRBJ2-3; D unresolved. The CDR3 extends over 11 amino acids. Germline CDR1 reads SEHNR; CDR2 reads FQNEAQ (reference sequence). Trimming took off 6 bases at V and 6 bases at J, with 7 bases between the two ends. The CDR3 region is CASRGWDTQYF. CDR3 coding DNA: TGTGCCAGCAGGGGCTGGGATACGCAGTATTTT.